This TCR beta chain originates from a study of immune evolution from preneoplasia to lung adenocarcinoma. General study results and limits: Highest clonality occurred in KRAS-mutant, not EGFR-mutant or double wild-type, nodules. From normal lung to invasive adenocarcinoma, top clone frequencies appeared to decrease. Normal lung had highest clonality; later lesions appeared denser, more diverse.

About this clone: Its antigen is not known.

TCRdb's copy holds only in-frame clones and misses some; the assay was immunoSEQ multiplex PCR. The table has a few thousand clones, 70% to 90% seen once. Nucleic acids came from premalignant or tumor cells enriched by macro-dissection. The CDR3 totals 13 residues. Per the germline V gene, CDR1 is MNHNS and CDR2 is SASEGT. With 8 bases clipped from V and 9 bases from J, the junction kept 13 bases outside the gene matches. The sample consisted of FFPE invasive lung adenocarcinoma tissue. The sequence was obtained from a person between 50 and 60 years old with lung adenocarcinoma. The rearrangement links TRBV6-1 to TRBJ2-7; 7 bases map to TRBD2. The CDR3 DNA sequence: TGTGCCAGCCTGGAGGGCGGGGGACGTGTGCAGTACTTC. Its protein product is CASLEGGGRVQYF.